A single sample gave rise to the 28 T cell receptor beta chains below, sequenced in a study of shared clonotypes between healthy human individuals. Clones were sequenced by immunoSEQ multiplex PCR, and TCRdb holds only the in-frame ones, with some missing. The sample has some 2 million clones, approximately 94% seen once. Naive CD8 cells, CD45RO-negative and positively selected for CCR7, excluded terminally differentiated effector memory CD45RA+ cells. The sequencing sample was made of naive CD8+ T cells sorted from blood. These receptors all stem from a man younger than 35 in good health.

The J gene is TRBJ1-1, the V gene TRBV7-2; no definite D call. V was cut by 1 base and J by 0 bases, with 12 bases left in between. Germline CDR1 is SGHTA and CDR2 is FQGNSA. This CDR3 contains 16 residues. CDR3 nucleotide sequence: TGTGCCAGCAGCTTAGATGCAGGTAGCCTGAACACTGAAGCTTTCTTT. Translating gives CASSLDAGSLNTEAFF.

The chain employs TRBV14 and TRBJ2-5; D possibly matches TRBD1 or TRBD2 (6 bases each). CDR1 is SGHDN, CDR2 FVKESK, per germline. This CDR3 has 15 amino acids. V was cut by 4 bases and J by 1 base, with 13 bases left in between. CDR3 protein: CASSRGGGGQETQYF. The CDR3 nucleotides read TGTGCCAGCAGCCGCGGAGGGGGAGGCCAAGAGACCCAGTACTTC.

The chain is built from TRBV4-3 and TRBJ2-7; tentative D call: TRBD1 (7 bases). This CDR3 comprises 14 residues. Trimming removed 8 bases from V and 2 bases from J, with 16 bases in between. Per germline, CDR1 LGHNA and CDR2 YSLEER. The CDR3 is CASSARGATYEQYF. The CDR3 bases are TGCGCCAGCTCCGCCAGGGGGGCGACCTACGAGCAGTACTTC.

This clone has just one count. The chain joins TRBV19 to TRBJ1-2, with a weak D call TRBD1 (6 bases). V was cut by 4 bases and J by 5 bases, with 23 bases left in between. The germline V gene has CDR1 LNHDA and CDR2 SQIVND (reference sequence). This CDR3 region has 17 residues. The CDR3 region is CASSSRHRQDYHYGYTF. The CDR3 DNA sequence: TGTGCCAGTAGTAGTCGTCATAGACAGGACTACCATTATGGCTACACCTTC.

Only one count was recorded for this clone. This chain uses TRBV28 with TRBJ2-7, with 7 bases identical to TRBD1. Germline V gene data show CDR1 as MDHEN and CDR2 as SYDVKM. CDR3 length: 14 residues. The junction had 7 bases not matched to a gene; V was cut back by 5 bases and J by 3 bases. The CDR3 sequence is CASSQGQTFYEQYF. DNA for the CDR3: TGTGCCAGCAGTCAGGGACAGACCTTCTACGAGCAGTACTTC.

This clone came up once. The genes are TRBV19 and TRBJ1-1; unclear D gene. Trimming cost V 1 base and J 1 base, with 4 bases left between them. Germline V gene lookup returns CDR1 LNHDA and CDR2 SQIVND (reference sequence). The CDR3 covers 13 residues. The CDR3 is CASSIAWNTEAFF. The CDR3 coding sequence is TGTGCCAGTAGTATAGCCTGGAACACTGAAGCTTTCTTT.

With respect to this clone: The identical CDR3 is also encoded by other nucleotide sequences in the sample. V is TRBV27 and J is TRBJ2-7; a possible D gene is TRBD2 (5 bases). The CDR3 totals 13 residues. Trimming stripped 4 bases from V and 0 bases from J, with 7 bases between. Germline V CDR1 and CDR2: MNHEY, SMNVEV (reference sequence). The CDR3 is CASSYRDSYEQYF. CDR3 nucleotides: TGTGCCAGCAGTTACCGGGACTCCTACGAGCAGTACTTC.

This clone has a single count. The gene calls are TRBV30 and TRBJ2-1; D is ambiguous. The CDR3 totals 13 residues. V lost 4 bases to trimming and J lost 5 bases, with 12 bases between them. CDR1 is GTSNPN, CDR2 SVGIG, per germline (reference sequence). As DNA, the CDR3 is TGTGCCTGGAATGCTATAGGCAACAATGAGCAGTTCTTC. This translates into CAWNAIGNNEQFF.

This rearrangement joins TRBV10-2 to TRBJ1-6; TRBD1 agrees at 9 bases. Trimming took 3 bases from V and 11 from J; bases not matched to a gene: 11. Germline V gene data show CDR1 as WSHSY and CDR2 as SAAADI. The CDR3 is 16 amino acids. CDR3 sequence: CASSDLPQGARTPLHF. CDR3 bases: TGCGCCAGCAGTGACCTTCCACAGGGGGCTAGGACACCCCTCCACTTT.

The chain links TRBV29-1 to TRBJ1-1; no reliable D call. The germline CDR1 and CDR2 sequences are SQVTM and ANQGSEA. The CDR3 contains 11 residues. Trimming removed 4 bases from V and 4 bases from J, with 7 bases in between. The CDR3 loop is CSVGLGTEAFF. CDR3 bases: TGCAGCGTTGGTTTGGGCACTGAAGCTTTCTTT.

The chain recombines TRBV2 with TRBJ2-2, with 11 bases identical to TRBD2. CDR1 and CDR2 (germline): SNHLY, FYNNEI. V lost 5 bases and J lost 2; bases outside the gene matches: 7. The CDR3 spans 17 residues. The CDR3 coding sequence is TGTGCCAGCAGTCACACGACTAGCGGGATAAACACCGGGGAGCTGTTTTTT. Translating it yields CASSHTTSGINTGELFF.

The chain carries TRBV7-9 and TRBJ1-1; maybe TRBD1 (5 bases). Trimming took off 2 bases at V and 0 bases at J, with 13 bases between the two ends. Germline values: CDR1 SEHNR, CDR2 FQNEAQ (reference sequence). The CDR3 totals 16 residues. CDR3 nucleotides: TGTGCCAGCAGCTTATATCGGCAGGGTGTGAACACTGAAGCTTTCTTT. As protein: CASSLYRQGVNTEAFF.

The rearrangement joins TRBV15 to TRBJ1-2; 9 nucleotides agree with TRBD1. Germline CDR1 reads LNHNV; CDR2 reads YYDKDF (reference sequence). The CDR3 contains 16 residues. Trimming removed 5 bases from V and 0 bases from J; junction bases left unmatched: 7. In nucleotides, the CDR3 is TGTGCCACCAGCCACAGTGGACAGGGGCCTAACTATGGCTACACCTTC. Residues: CATSHSGQGPNYGYTF.

This chain joins TRBV19 and TRBJ2-1; TRBD2 matches 10 bases. This CDR3 is built from 15 residues. Germline lookup yields CDR1 LNHDA and CDR2 SQIVND (reference sequence). The V gene end was trimmed by 2 bases and the J gene end by 8 bases; junction bases not matched to a gene: 6. CDR3 in DNA: TGTGCCAGTAGTATATTAACTAGCGGGATAGATGAGCAGTTCTTC. It translates to CASSILTSGIDEQFF.

The chain carries TRBV18 and TRBJ1-2; D possibly corresponds to TRBD1 (6 bases). The CDR3 covers 13 residues. V lost 7 bases, J lost 4 bases, and 13 bases lay in between. In germline, CDR1 is KGHSH, CDR2 LQKENI. The CDR3 loop is CASYTGPGYGYTF. The CDR3 DNA reads TGTGCCAGCTACACAGGGCCCGGCTATGGCTACACCTTC.

V is TRBV5-4 and J is TRBJ1-1; D not resolved. V dropped 2 bases and J dropped 2 bases, with 4 bases sitting between them. This CDR3 has 12 amino acids. The V gene's germline CDR1 is SGHNT and CDR2 YYREEE (reference sequence). The DNA for the CDR3 is TGTGCCAGCAGCTTCGACAACACTGAAGCTTTCTTT. Its translation: CASSFDNTEAFF.

The V and J genes are TRBV7-6 and TRBJ1-1, with a weak D call TRBD1 (5 bases). The CDR3 runs 13 residues. Trimming took off 5 bases at V and 4 bases at J, with 11 bases between the two ends. Germline assignment: CDR1 SGHVS and CDR2 FNYEAQ. CDR3 sequence (DNA): TGTGCCAGCAGCGTAATGGGGGGCACTGAAGCTTTCTTT. This translates into CASSVMGGTEAFF.

Turning to this clone: With a much larger clone just one base away, this may be a read error. The chain recombines TRBV6-5 with TRBJ1-1; tentatively, D is TRBD1 (5 bases). V was clipped by 6 bases and J by 1 base, with 9 bases between them. CDR1 is MNHEY and CDR2 is SVGAGI in the germline V gene. The CDR3 spans 13 residues. The CDR3 nucleotides read TGTGCCAGCAGCATGACAGAGAACACTGAAGCTTTCTTT. It specifies CASSMTENTEAFF.

The gene calls are TRBV5-5 and TRBJ1-2; no definite D call. Deletions cut 4 bases from V and 0 bases from J, with 10 bases between. The CDR3 length is 14 residues. From germline, CDR1 is SGHKS and CDR2 YYEKEE (reference sequence). The CDR3 reads CASSLVVTNYGYTF. The CDR3 DNA follows: TGTGCCAGCAGCCTGGTTGTGACTAACTATGGCTACACCTTC. The variable domain in full, completed from reference TRBV5-5 and TRBJ1-2, reads DAGVTQSPTHLIKTRGQQVTLRCSPISGHKSVSWYQQVLGQGPQFIFQYYEKEERGRGNFPDRFSARQFPNYSSELNVNALLLGDSALYLCASSLVVTNYGYTFGSGTRLTVV.

In this sample, this clone turned up a few times. The chain combines TRBV27 with TRBJ1-6, with D unresolved. Per the germline V gene, CDR1 is MNHEY and CDR2 is SMNVEV (reference sequence). This CDR3 comprises 15 residues. V lost 5 bases and J lost 0, with 8 bases in between. CDR3 protein: CASSAGSSYNSPLHF. As DNA, the CDR3 is TGTGCCAGCAGTGCAGGTAGCTCCTATAATTCACCCCTCCACTTT.

The rearrangement uses TRBV4-1 and TRBJ2-5; either TRBD1 or TRBD2 may fit D (5 bases each). This CDR3 is built from 16 residues. V lost 4 bases, J lost 3 bases, and 18 bases lay in between. Germline V CDR1 and CDR2: MGHRA, YSYEKL. CDR3 sequence reads: CASSPTGAGQKETQYF. CDR3 DNA sequence: TGCGCCAGCAGCCCTACCGGGGCAGGGCAAAAAGAGACCCAGTACTTC.

The rearrangement links TRBV6-1 to TRBJ1-2; D is unclear. V lost 6 bases and J lost 4, with 12 bases in between. The V gene's germline CDR1 is MNHNS and CDR2 SASEGT. The CDR3 runs to 13 residues. The CDR3 DNA is TGTGCCAGCAGGGTCAGGACCTCCTATGGCTACACCTTC. This codes for CASRVRTSYGYTF.

The chain links TRBV7-6 to TRBJ2-5; 10 bases match TRBD1. V lost 4 bases and J lost 4; bases outside the gene matches: 6. Germline V CDR1 and CDR2: SGHVS, FNYEAQ. The CDR3 contains 15 residues. The CDR3 coding sequence is TGTGCCAGCAGCTCCCGGGACAGGGGTGGAGAGACCCAGTACTTC. Its protein product is CASSSRDRGGETQYF.

This chain uses TRBV27 with TRBJ1-4, with D maybe TRBD1 (5 bases). Germline V gene data show CDR1 as MNHEY and CDR2 as SMNVEV (reference sequence). There are 16 residues in the CDR3. Deletions cut 6 bases from V and 4 bases from J, with 18 bases between. CDR3 loop: CASRRGASLINEKLFF. The DNA of the CDR3 is TGTGCCAGCAGAAGAGGGGCGTCCCTGATTAATGAAAAACTGTTTTTT.

CDR3: CASSPGLAGGSYEQYF. As DNA, the CDR3 is TGCGCCAGCAGCCCGGGACTAGCGGGAGGCTCCTACGAGCAGTACTTC. The chain carries TRBV4-3 and TRBJ2-7, with 15 nucleotides matching TRBD2. With V trimmed by 4 bases and J by 0 bases, 1 base remained unmatched. From germline, CDR1 is LGHNA and CDR2 YSLEER. The length of the CDR3 is 16 residues.

The V gene is TRBV2, the J gene TRBJ2-1; 9 bases are a match to TRBD2. V was clipped by 7 bases and J by 4 bases; unmatched bases: 11. This CDR3 spans 16 amino acids. Germline V gene lookup returns CDR1 SNHLY and CDR2 FYNNEI. The CDR3 sequence: CASTLSLAGSYNEQFF. CDR3 DNA: TGTGCCAGCACTTTATCACTAGCGGGTAGTTACAATGAGCAGTTCTTC.

The V and J genes are TRBV27 and TRBJ1-2, with unresolved D. CDR3 length: 13 residues. Germline V lookup: CDR1 MNHEY, CDR2 SMNVEV (reference sequence). V shed 5 bases and J shed 3 bases, with 10 bases lying between them. This CDR3 is CASSGRADYGYTF. CDR3 DNA: TGTGCCAGCAGTGGAAGGGCGGACTATGGCTACACCTTC.

This chain connects TRBV29-1 to TRBJ2-3; 11 bases match TRBD1. The CDR3 loop spans 14 amino acids. Losses at the gene ends were 4 bases for V and 5 bases for J; bases not matched to a gene: 5. From germline, CDR1 is SQVTM and CDR2 ANQGSEA. The CDR3 DNA is TGCAGCGTTGGCGGACAGGGGGCTGGAGATACGCAGTATTTT. Translating it yields CSVGGQGAGDTQYF.